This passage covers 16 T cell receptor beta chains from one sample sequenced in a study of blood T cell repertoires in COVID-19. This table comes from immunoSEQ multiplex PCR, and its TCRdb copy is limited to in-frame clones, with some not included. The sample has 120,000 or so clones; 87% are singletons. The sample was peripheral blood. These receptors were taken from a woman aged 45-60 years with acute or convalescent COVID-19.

CDR3 nucleotide sequence: TGTGCCAGCAGCCCTCAGGGGGCACCCAACACTGAAGCTTTCTTT. Amino acid sequence: CASSPQGAPNTEAFF. The genes are TRBV7-2 and TRBJ1-1; 8 positions agree with TRBD1. This CDR3 has 15 amino acids. Trimming removed 5 bases from V and 2 bases from J; junction bases left unmatched: 7. Germline values: CDR1 SGHTA, CDR2 FQGNSA.

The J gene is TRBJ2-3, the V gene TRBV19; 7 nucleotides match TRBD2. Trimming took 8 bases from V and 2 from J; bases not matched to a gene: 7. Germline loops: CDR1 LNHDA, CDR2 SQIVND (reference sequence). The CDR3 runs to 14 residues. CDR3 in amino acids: CASSLADHTDTQYF. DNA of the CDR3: TGTGCCAGTTCTCTAGCGGATCACACAGATACGCAGTATTTT.

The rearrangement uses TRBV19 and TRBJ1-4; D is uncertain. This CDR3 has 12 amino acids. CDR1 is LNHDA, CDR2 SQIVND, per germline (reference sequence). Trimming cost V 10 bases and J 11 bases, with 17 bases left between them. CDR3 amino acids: CATRPGVGKLFF. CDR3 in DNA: TGTGCCACTCGACCCGGGGTTGGTAAACTGTTTTTT.

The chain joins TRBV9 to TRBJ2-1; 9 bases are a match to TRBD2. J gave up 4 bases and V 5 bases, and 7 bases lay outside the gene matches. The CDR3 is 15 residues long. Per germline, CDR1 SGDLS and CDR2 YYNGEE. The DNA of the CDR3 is TGTGCCAGCAGATCGACTAGCGGTTTTTACAATGAGCAGTTCTTC. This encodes CASRSTSGFYNEQFF.

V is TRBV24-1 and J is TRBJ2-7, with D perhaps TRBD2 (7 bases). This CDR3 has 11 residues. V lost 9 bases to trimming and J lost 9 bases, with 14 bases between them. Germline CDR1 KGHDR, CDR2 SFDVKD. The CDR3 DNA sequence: TGTGCCACCTTTAGTAGGGGGGGGCAGTACTTC. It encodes CATFSRGGQYF.

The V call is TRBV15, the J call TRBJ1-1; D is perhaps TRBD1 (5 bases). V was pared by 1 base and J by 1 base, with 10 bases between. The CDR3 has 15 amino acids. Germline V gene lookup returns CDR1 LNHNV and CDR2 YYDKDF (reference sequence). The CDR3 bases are TGTGCCACCAGCAGAGTGGAGGGGCCGAACACTGAAGCTTTCTTT. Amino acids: CATSRVEGPNTEAFF.

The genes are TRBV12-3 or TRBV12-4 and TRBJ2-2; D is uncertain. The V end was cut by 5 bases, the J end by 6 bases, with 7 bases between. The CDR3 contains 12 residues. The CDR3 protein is CASSPVAGELFF. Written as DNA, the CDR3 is TGTGCCAGCAGTCCCGTAGCCGGGGAGCTGTTTTTT.

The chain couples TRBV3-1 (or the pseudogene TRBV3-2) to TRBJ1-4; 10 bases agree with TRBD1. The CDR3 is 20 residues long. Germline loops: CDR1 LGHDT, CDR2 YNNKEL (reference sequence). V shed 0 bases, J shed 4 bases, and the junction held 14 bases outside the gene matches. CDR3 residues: CASSQESRIRGTGDNEKLFF. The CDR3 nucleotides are TGTGCCAGCAGCCAAGAGTCGAGGATACGAGGGACAGGGGATAATGAAAAACTGTTTTTT.

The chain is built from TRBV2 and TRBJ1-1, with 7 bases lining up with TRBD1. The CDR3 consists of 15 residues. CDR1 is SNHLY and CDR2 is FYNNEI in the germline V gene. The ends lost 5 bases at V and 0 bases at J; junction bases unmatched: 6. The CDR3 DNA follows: TGTGCCAGCAGTCCTGACAGGGCGATGAACACTGAAGCTTTCTTT. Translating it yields CASSPDRAMNTEAFF.

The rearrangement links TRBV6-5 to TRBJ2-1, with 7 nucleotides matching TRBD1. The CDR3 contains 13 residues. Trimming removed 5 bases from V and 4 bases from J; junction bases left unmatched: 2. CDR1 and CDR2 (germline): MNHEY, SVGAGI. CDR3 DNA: TGTGCCAGCAGTCGACAGGGTTACAATGAGCAGTTCTTC. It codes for CASSRQGYNEQFF.

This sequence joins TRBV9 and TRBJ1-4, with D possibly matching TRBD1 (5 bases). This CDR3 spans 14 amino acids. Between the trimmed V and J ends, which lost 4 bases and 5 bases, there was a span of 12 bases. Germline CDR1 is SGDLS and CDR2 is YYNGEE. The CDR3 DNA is TGTGCCAGCAGCCCCTCCGCAGGGAATGAAAAACTGTTTTTT. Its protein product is CASSPSAGNEKLFF. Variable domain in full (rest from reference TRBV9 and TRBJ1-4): DSGVTQTPKHLITATGQRVTLRCSPRSGDLSVYWYQQSLDQGLQFLIQYYNGEERAKGNILERFSAQQFPDLHSELNLSSLELGDSALYFCASSPSAGNEKLFFGSGTQLSVL.

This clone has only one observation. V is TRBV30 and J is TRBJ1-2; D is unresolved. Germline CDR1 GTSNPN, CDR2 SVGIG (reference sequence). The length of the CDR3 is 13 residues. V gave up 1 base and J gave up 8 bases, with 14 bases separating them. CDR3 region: CAWSGRRVEGYTF. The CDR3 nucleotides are TGTGCCTGGAGTGGAAGACGGGTAGAGGGCTACACCTTC.

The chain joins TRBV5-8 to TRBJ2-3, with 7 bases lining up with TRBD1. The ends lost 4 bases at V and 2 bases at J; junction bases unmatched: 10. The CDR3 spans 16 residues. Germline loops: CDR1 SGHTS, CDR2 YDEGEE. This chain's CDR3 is CASSLPRQGYTDTQYF. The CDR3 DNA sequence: TGTGCCAGCAGCCTTCCGAGACAGGGATACACAGATACGCAGTATTTT. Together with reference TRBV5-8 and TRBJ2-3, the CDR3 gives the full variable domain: EAGVTQSPTHLIKTRGQQATLRCSPISGHTSVYWYQQALGLGLQFLLWYDEGEERNRGNFPPRFSGRQFPNYSSELNVNALELEDSALYLCASSLPRQGYTDTQYFGPGTRLTVL.

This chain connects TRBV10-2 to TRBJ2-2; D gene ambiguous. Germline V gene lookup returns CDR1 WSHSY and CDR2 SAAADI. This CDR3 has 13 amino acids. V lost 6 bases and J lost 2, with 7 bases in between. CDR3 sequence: CASRAVNTGELFF. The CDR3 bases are TGCGCCAGCAGGGCAGTTAACACCGGGGAGCTGTTTTTT.

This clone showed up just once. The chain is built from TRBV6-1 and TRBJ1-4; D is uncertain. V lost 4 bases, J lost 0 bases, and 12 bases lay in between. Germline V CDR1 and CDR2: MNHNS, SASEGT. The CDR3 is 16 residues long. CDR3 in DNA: TGTGCCAGCAGTGTCCAACTGAGCACAACTAATGAAAAACTGTTTTTT. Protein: CASSVQLSTTNEKLFF.

CDR3: CAATRGHEQYF. CDR3 nucleotides: TGTGCCGCCACTAGAGGCCACGAGCAGTACTTC. The genes are TRBV10-3 and TRBJ2-7; D perhaps matches TRBD2 (5 bases). V was shortened by 11 bases and J by 5 bases, with 13 bases between the two germline ends. This CDR3 region has 11 residues. Per the germline V gene, CDR1 is ENHRY and CDR2 is SYGVKD.